These T cell receptor beta chains were read from a single sample in a study of cytomegalovirus exposure and HLA in healthy donors. Sequencing was performed with immunoSEQ multiplex PCR; in TCRdb, only in-frame clones are kept and a portion is missing. The sample lists roughly 180,000 clones; almost 80% were seen once. The sequenced sample consisted of PBMCs. Source of these receptors: a man aged 25 to 40 in good health and CMV-seronegative. CDR3s include the opening cysteine and the closing phenylalanine or tryptophan.

J gene,V gene,CDR3 protein
TRBJ2-7,TRBV15,CATSRDLNGRERTYEQYF
TRBJ1-2,TRBV19,CASSMGQHSSYGYTF
TRBJ1-6,TRBV19,CASRRTEISPLHF
TRBJ2-7,TRBV10-1,CASSGPLDEQYF
TRBJ2-7,TRBV6-1,CASSEGTAPFEPYEQYF
TRBJ2-1,TRBV7-9,CASSHPGTGVNEQFF
TRBJ2-3,TRBV28,CASSGGGYTYTDTQYF
TRBJ2-7,TRBV4-1,CASSQVGTGTYEQYF
TRBJ2-2,TRBV4-1,CASSPRTGNTGELFF
TRBJ1-1,TRBV10-1,CASSESRQMNTEAFF
TRBJ2-5,TRBV6-6,CASSRTGKQETQYF
TRBJ2-7,TRBV18,CASSPPYSPMRDRARPYEQYF
TRBJ2-7,TRBV7-2,CASSYIAGGAPYEQYF
TRBJ1-1,TRBV7-9,CASTTGQGPTEAFF
TRBJ2-7,TRBV28,CASSSRQGPWHEQYF
TRBJ2-5,TRBV19,CASSIASPSGGRETQYF
TRBJ2-7,TRBV29-1,CSAALAGASYEQYF
TRBJ2-1,TRBV27,CASSFIPPGESSYNEQFF
TRBJ1-6,TRBV30,CAWRDSGTGDNSPLHF
TRBJ2-3,TRBV7-3,CASSFRPGDTQYF
TRBJ1-5,TRBV9,CASSTSGGRNQPQHF
TRBJ2-7,TRBV19,CASSIAVAPGEQYF
TRBJ1-3,TRBV18,CASSPPSGGIGDTIYF
TRBJ2-5,TRBV7-2,CASSRTSGRQETQYF
TRBJ2-7,TRBV10-3,CAIQRDRGYEQYF
TRBJ1-4,TRBV19,CASISGTTNEKLFF
TRBJ2-5,TRBV7-2,CASSFRGRDETQYF
TRBJ2-7,TRBV5-5,CASSLMGPLEQYF
TRBJ1-2,TRBV4-3,CASSQDIQRPTYYGYTF
TRBJ1-5,TRBV10-3,CAISGQNQPQHF
TRBJ2-1,TRBV28,CASTGGPYNEQFF
TRBJ2-3,TRBV11-3,CASSPGWATDTQYF
TRBJ1-6,TRBV5-6,CASSLPGQVNNSPLHF
TRBJ2-5,TRBV19,CASSDPTPGRGETQYF
TRBJ1-2,TRBV7-2,CASSPSQGDGYGYTF
TRBJ1-4,TRBV5-5,CASSIQGAGSEKLFF
TRBJ1-5,TRBV19,CASSTGFNQPQHF
TRBJ1-5,TRBV19,CASQWTGSYSNQPQHF
TRBJ1-4,TRBV5-6,CASSKPTEATNEKLFF
TRBJ2-7,TRBV14,CASSLAGGQGYEQYF
TRBJ2-5,TRBV11-3,CASSRGAGETQYF
TRBJ1-2,TRBV4-2,CASSQDTRERSYGYTF
TRBJ2-7,TRBV13,CASSLGMGDRGSYEQYF
TRBJ2-7,TRBV30,CAWSGMREGEQYF
TRBJ2-5,TRBV4-2,CASSPLPGLASGETQYF
TRBJ1-3,TRBV10-3,CAISPQGQGFKNTIYF